The 10 T cell receptor beta chains reported below all come from one sample, sequenced in a study of beta chain features in type 1 diabetes. What these receptors recognize is not known. The study, taken as a whole, reports: Moderately but significantly shorter TCRB CDR3s were found in Type 1 diabetes patients in all four CD4+ subsets.

Expressed TCRB transcripts were sequenced after all isolated RNA was converted to cDNA. Libraries were prepared by immunoSEQ multiplex PCR; TCRdb keeps only in-frame clonotypes and omits some of them. The table includes 300,000 to 350,000 clones, approximately 10% detected once. Source material: central memory CD4+ T cells from blood. These receptors came from a man aged 25-40 years with type 1 diabetes.

This clone was counted only a few times. The V and J genes are TRBV6-6 and TRBJ2-3; 10 bases are shared with TRBD2. The CDR3 is 16 residues long. Germline CDR1 reads MNHNY; CDR2 reads SVGAGI (reference sequence). The V segment lost 2 bases and the J segment 2 bases; nucleotides outside the gene matches: 4. DNA of the CDR3: TGTGCCAGCAGTTACCTCGGACTAGCGGACACAGATACGCAGTATTTT. It specifies CASSYLGLADTDTQYF.

V usage is TRBV6-1 and J usage is TRBJ1-6; TRBD1 is a possible D gene (5 bases). CDR1 and CDR2 (germline): MNHNS, SASEGT. Trimming took off 1 base at V and 9 bases at J, with 10 bases between the two ends. The CDR3 has 14 residues. In DNA form, the CDR3 reads TGTGCCAGCAGTGAAGTAGTGGGGGGTTCACCCCTCCACTTT. Translated, it gives CASSEVVGGSPLHF.

This rearrangement joins TRBV9 to TRBJ2-1; D gene unclear. Per the germline V gene, CDR1 is SGDLS and CDR2 is YYNGEE. This CDR3 has 14 amino acids. Trimming took 2 bases from V and 6 from J, leaving 12 bases between them. The CDR3 region has the DNA TGTGCCAGCAGCGTGACGACAACCCTCAATGAGCAGTTCTTC. It is translated as CASSVTTTLNEQFF.

This clone showed up just a few times. J is TRBJ1-2 and V is TRBV28; possible D gene TRBD1, 6 bases. From germline, CDR1 is MDHEN and CDR2 SYDVKM. The CDR3 covers 12 residues. V dropped 4 bases and J dropped 4 bases, with 7 bases sitting between them. The chain's CDR3 is CASSYRAYGYTF. The CDR3 DNA reads TGTGCCAGCAGTTACAGGGCCTATGGCTACACCTTC.

This chain uses TRBV6-6 with TRBJ2-6; a possible D gene is TRBD2 (6 bases). Trimming removed 7 bases at V and 3 bases at J, with 16 bases between. Germline CDR1 reads MNHNY; CDR2 reads SVGAGI (reference sequence). The CDR3 runs to 16 residues. The CDR3 here is CASTPNGGGGANVLTF. CDR3 in DNA: TGTGCCAGCACCCCCAACGGGGGAGGTGGGGCCAACGTCCTGACTTTC.

This clone showed up just a few times. J is TRBJ1-1 and V is TRBV30; TRBD1 matches at 9 bases. The V segment lost 5 bases and the J segment 3 bases; nucleotides outside the gene matches: 4. The CDR3 length is 13 residues. Germline V lookup: CDR1 GTSNPN, CDR2 SVGIG (reference sequence). The CDR3 protein is CAWAGDRDTEAFF. CDR3 sequence (DNA): TGTGCCTGGGCCGGGGACAGGGACACTGAAGCTTTCTTT.

V and J are TRBV29-1 and TRBJ2-7; D is ambiguous. The germline CDR1 and CDR2 sequences are SQVTM and ANQGSEA. The CDR3 is made up of 11 amino acids. The germline V and J ends were trimmed by 7 bases and 0 bases, with 7 bases remaining between them. The CDR3 region has the DNA TGCAGCGGATTAGGCTCCTACGAGCAGTACTTC. Translating gives CSGLGSYEQYF.

The V gene is TRBV29-1, the J gene TRBJ2-5; D is unresolved. The V gene's germline CDR1 is SQVTM and CDR2 ANQGSEA. V was clipped by 3 bases and J by 2 bases, with 10 bases between them. CDR3 length: 13 amino acids. CDR3 in amino acids: CSVDQKLQETQYF. CDR3 nucleotides: TGCAGCGTTGACCAGAAATTACAAGAGACCCAGTACTTC.

This clone was found a few times. The V and J genes are TRBV29-1 and TRBJ1-1; D possibly corresponds to TRBD1 (5 bases). The germline V gene has CDR1 SQVTM and CDR2 ANQGSEA. The CDR3 contains 14 residues. Trimming shortened V by 4 bases and J by 1 base, and 13 bases separated the two germline ends. Here the CDR3 reads CSVAVSQGNTEAFF. In DNA form, the CDR3 reads TGCAGCGTTGCCGTGAGCCAGGGGAACACTGAAGCTTTCTTT.

This clone was detected a few times. The rearrangement uses TRBV28 and TRBJ1-5; 7 nucleotides line up with TRBD1. The CDR3 consists of 17 residues. CDR1 MDHEN and CDR2 SYDVKM come from the germline V gene. Unmatched junction bases numbered 12, after V lost 5 bases and J lost 2 bases. The CDR3 sequence: CASSRIGTVIGNQPQHF. CDR3 coding DNA: TGTGCCAGCAGTCGCATAGGGACAGTTATTGGCAATCAGCCCCAGCATTTT.